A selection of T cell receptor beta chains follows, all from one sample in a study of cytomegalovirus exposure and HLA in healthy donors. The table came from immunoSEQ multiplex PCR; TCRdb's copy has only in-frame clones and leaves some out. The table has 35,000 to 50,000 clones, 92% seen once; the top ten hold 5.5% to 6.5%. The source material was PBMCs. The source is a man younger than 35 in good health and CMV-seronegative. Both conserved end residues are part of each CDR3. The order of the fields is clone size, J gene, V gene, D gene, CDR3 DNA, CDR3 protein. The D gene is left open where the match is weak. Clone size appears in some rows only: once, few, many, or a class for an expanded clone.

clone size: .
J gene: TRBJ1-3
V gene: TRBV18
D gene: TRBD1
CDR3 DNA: TGTGCCAGCTCACTTACAGGGGAGTCGGCTGGAAACACCATATATTTT
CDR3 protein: CASSLTGESAGNTIYF

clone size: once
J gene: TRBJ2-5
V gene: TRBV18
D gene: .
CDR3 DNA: TGTGCCAGCTCACCCGGCCAGGGGCAAGAGACCCAGTACTTC
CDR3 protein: CASSPGQGQETQYF

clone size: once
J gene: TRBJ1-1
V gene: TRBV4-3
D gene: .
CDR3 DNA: TGCGCCAGCAGCCAAACACGGAACACTGAAGCTTTCTTT
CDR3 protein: CASSQTRNTEAFF

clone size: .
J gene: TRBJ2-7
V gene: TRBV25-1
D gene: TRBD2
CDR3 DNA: TGTGCCGGACTAGCGGGAGACTTTCTAGGGCAGTACTTC
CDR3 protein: CAGLAGDFLGQYF

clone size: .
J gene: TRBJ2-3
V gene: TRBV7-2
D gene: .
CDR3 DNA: TGTGCCAGCAGCTCCCAACACACCTGGACAGATAGCACAGATACGCAGTATTTT
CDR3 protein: CASSSQHTWTDSTDTQYF

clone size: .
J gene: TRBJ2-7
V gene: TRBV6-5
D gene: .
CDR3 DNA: TGTGCCAGCAGTTACTCGTCGGAGTCCTACGAGCAGTACTTC
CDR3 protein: CASSYSSESYEQYF

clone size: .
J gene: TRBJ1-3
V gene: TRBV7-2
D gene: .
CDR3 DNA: TGTGCCAGCAGTCGCGGACAGTCCGCTGTGTCCATATATTTT
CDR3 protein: CASSRGQSAVSIYF

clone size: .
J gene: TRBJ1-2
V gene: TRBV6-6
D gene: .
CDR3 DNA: TGTGCCAGCAGGCGCCCAGGTTTTGGCTACACCTTC
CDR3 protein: CASRRPGFGYTF

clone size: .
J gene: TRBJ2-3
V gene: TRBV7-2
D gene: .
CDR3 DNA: TGTGCCAGCAGCTTAGGTCGGAGCACAGATACGCAGTATTTT
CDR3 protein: CASSLGRSTDTQYF

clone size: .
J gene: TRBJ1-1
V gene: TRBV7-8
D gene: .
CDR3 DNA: TGTGCCAGCAGCTCACGGGTGGACACTGAAGCTTTCTTT
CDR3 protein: CASSSRVDTEAFF

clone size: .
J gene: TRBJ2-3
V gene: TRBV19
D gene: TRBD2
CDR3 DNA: TGTGCCAGTAGTGCGGGACTAATCCATACGCAGTATTTT
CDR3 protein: CASSAGLIHTQYF

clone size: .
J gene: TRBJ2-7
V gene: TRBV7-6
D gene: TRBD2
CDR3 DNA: TGTGCCAGCAGCTCCGGGACTAGCGGCATCCACGAGCAGTACTTC
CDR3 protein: CASSSGTSGIHEQYF

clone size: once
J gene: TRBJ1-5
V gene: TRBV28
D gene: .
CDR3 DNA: TGTGCCGGGAGGGGACCCAATCAGCCCCAGCATTTT
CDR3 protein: CAGRGPNQPQHF

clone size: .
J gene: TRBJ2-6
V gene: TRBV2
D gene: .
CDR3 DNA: TGTGCCAGCAGTCCCCCCAGACTTACTGGGGCCAACGTCCTGACTTTC
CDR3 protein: CASSPPRLTGANVLTF

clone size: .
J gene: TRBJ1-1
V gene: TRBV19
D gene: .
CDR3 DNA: TGTGCCAGTAGTACAGGCTGGAACACTGAAGCTTTCTTT
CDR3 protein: CASSTGWNTEAFF